Sequencing of this TCR beta chain was carried out in a study of blood T cell repertoires in COVID-19. TCRdb's copy holds only in-frame clones and misses some; the assay was immunoSEQ multiplex PCR. The sample comprises fewer than 200,000 clones, 81% of which are singletons, and around 10% rests with the top ten. V was trimmed by 7 bases and J by 9 bases, leaving 10 bases between them. CDR3 length equals 10 residues. CDR1 and CDR2 (germline): SGHTS, YDEGEE. This TCR derives from a woman aged 40 to 50 with COVID-19, enrolled during active disease. Sequenced sample: peripheral blood. The genes are TRBV5-8 and TRBJ1-1; maybe TRBD1 (6 bases). The CDR3 is CASSGQQAFF. In nucleotides, the CDR3 is TGTGCCAGCTCTGGACAGCAAGCTTTCTTT.